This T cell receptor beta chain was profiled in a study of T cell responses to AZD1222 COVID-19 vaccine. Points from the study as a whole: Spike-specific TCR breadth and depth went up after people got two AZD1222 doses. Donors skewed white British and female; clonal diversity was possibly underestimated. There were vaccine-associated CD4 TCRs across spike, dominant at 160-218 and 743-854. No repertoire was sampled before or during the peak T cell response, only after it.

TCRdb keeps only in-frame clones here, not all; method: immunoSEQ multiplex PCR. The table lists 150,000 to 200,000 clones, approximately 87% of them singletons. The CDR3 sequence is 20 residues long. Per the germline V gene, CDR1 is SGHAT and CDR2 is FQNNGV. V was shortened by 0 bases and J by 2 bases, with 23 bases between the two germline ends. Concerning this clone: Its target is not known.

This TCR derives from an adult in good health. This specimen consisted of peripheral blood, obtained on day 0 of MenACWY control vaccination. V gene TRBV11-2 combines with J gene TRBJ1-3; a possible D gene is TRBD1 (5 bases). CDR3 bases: TGTGCCAGCAGCTTAGATGCATCTTTTGGGGGGGGGAAAGCTGGAAACACCATATATTTT. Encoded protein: CASSLDASFGGGKAGNTIYF.